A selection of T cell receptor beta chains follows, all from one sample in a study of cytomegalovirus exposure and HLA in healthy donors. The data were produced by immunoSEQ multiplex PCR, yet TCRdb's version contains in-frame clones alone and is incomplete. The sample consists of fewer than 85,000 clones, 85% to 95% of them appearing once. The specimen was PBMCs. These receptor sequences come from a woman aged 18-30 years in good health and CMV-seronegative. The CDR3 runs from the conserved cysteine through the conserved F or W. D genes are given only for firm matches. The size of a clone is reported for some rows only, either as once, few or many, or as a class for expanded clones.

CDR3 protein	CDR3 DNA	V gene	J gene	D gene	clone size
CATHRGGSSYEQYF	TGTGCCACCCATCGGGGGGGAAGCTCCTACGAGCAGTACTTC	TRBV28	TRBJ2-7	TRBD2	NA
CASSTRTRYTDTQYF	TGTGCCAGCAGCACCCGGACTAGGTACACAGATACGCAGTATTTT	TRBV28	TRBJ2-3	TRBD2	few
CASSLGRTGRGAEAFF	TGTGCCAGCAGCTTGGGGCGGACAGGGAGGGGGGCTGAAGCTTTCTTT	TRBV7-3	TRBJ1-1	TRBD1	NA
CASSLDLGSSYNSPLHF	TGTGCCAGCAGCTTAGATTTGGGGAGCTCCTATAATTCACCCCTCCACTTT	TRBV7-8	TRBJ1-6	NA	NA
CASSFRQGAYNEQFF	TGCGCCAGCAGCTTCAGACAGGGGGCTTACAATGAGCAGTTCTTC	TRBV5-1	TRBJ2-1	TRBD1	NA
CAWSVGGARYEQYF	TGTGCCTGGAGTGTAGGGGGGGCGCGCTACGAGCAGTACTTC	TRBV30	TRBJ2-7	NA	NA
CATSTRGGEKLFF	TGTGCCACCAGCACAAGGGGAGGCGAAAAACTGTTTTTT	TRBV15	TRBJ1-4	NA	NA
CASSQSAASYEQYF	TGTGCCAGCAGCCAATCCGCGGCTTCCTACGAGCAGTACTTC	TRBV16	TRBJ2-7	NA	NA
CASSQAGGRTVNSPLHF	TGCGCCAGCAGCCAAGCGGGTGGTCGGACAGTTAATTCACCCCTCCACTTT	TRBV4-1	TRBJ1-6	NA	NA
CAWNTGLNTEAFF	TGTGCCTGGAATACAGGGCTAAACACTGAAGCTTTCTTT	TRBV30	TRBJ1-1	NA	NA
CASSGVPYEQYF	TGTGCCAGTTCAGGGGTCCCGTACGAGCAGTACTTC	TRBV27	TRBJ2-7	NA	once
CAISESYNTGAFDF	TGTGCCATCAGTGAGTCCTATAATACAGGGGCATTTGACTTC	TRBV10-3	TRBJ2-5	TRBD1	NA
CASTTGRYGYTF	TGTGCCAGTACTACGGGTCGTTATGGCTACACCTTC	TRBV19	TRBJ1-2	NA	NA
CASSFTPGQGNTEAFF	TGTGCCAGCAGCTTTACACCGGGACAGGGGAACACTGAAGCTTTCTTT	TRBV5-5	TRBJ1-1	TRBD1	NA
CASSIGTVRNKNIQYF	TGTGCCAGCAGCATAGGGACAGTCCGAAACAAAAACATTCAGTACTTC	TRBV7-9	TRBJ2-4	TRBD1	NA
CASSRLGANADTQYF	TGCGCCAGCAGCCGACTGGGGGCGAACGCAGATACGCAGTATTTT	TRBV5-1	TRBJ2-3	NA	NA
CASSQDWGRWNTEAFF	TGCGCCAGCAGCCAAGATTGGGGCAGATGGAACACTGAAGCTTTCTTT	TRBV4-3	TRBJ1-1	NA	NA
CASSQDSFLSYEQYF	TGTGCCAGCAGCCAAGACTCCTTCCTCTCCTACGAGCAGTACTTC	TRBV7-2	TRBJ2-7	NA	once
CASSAATKDGYTF	TGTGCCAGCAGTGCTGCGACAAAAGATGGCTACACCTTC	TRBV6-5	TRBJ1-2	NA	NA
CASSDRRGYNSPLHF	TGTGCCAGCAGTGACCGAAGGGGGTATAATTCACCCCTCCACTTT	TRBV25-1	TRBJ1-6	NA	NA
CASSQDQVQGAPETQYF	TGCGCCAGCAGCCAAGATCAAGTACAGGGGGCTCCAGAGACCCAGTACTTC	TRBV4-3	TRBJ2-5	TRBD1	once
CASSYGVVGTDTQYF	TGTGCCAGCAGTTATGGAGTGGTAGGCACAGATACGCAGTATTTT	TRBV6-5	TRBJ2-3	NA	NA
CASSVSPGERADTQYF	TGTGCCAGCAGCGTATCCCCAGGGGAGCGTGCAGATACGCAGTATTTT	TRBV9	TRBJ2-3	NA	NA
CASSLASYASGGETQYF	TGCGCCAGCAGCTTGGCCTCTTACGCATCGGGGGGAGAGACCCAGTACTTC	TRBV5-1	TRBJ2-5	TRBD2	NA
CASSFNGDRAYTGELFF	TGTGCCAGCAGCTTTAACGGGGACAGGGCGTACACCGGGGAGCTGTTTTTT	TRBV7-9	TRBJ2-2	TRBD1	NA
CASSDGTGDQPQHF	TGTGCCAGCAGCGACGGGACAGGGGATCAGCCCCAGCATTTT	TRBV6-6	TRBJ1-5	TRBD1	NA
CASSVGRASYNEQFF	TGTGCCAGCAGTGTGGGCAGGGCCAGTTACAATGAGCAGTTCTTC	TRBV25-1	TRBJ2-1	NA	once
CASSSRGGVTDTQYF	TGTGCCAGCAGTTCGCGCGGGGGGGTGACAGATACGCAGTATTTT	TRBV6-5	TRBJ2-3	TRBD2	NA
CASSLEGVGTDTQYF	TGTGCCAGCAGCCTCGAGGGAGTTGGAACAGATACGCAGTATTTT	TRBV9	TRBJ2-3	NA	NA
CASRLAGGPEQFF	TGTGCCAGCAGACTAGCGGGGGGGCCTGAGCAGTTCTTC	TRBV25-1	TRBJ2-1	TRBD2	NA
CASSNSGGAAGELFF	TGTGCCAGCAGTAATAGCGGGGGGGCTGCCGGGGAGCTGTTTTTT	TRBV6-1	TRBJ2-2	TRBD2	NA
CASSFTSGGPYEQYF	TGCGCCAGCAGCTTTACTAGCGGGGGGCCCTACGAGCAGTACTTC	TRBV5-1	TRBJ2-7	TRBD2	NA
CASSIRQGEEDTQYF	TGTGCCAGTAGTATAAGACAGGGTGAAGAAGATACGCAGTATTTT	TRBV19	TRBJ2-3	TRBD1	NA
CASSNDRVLDYGYTF	TGTGCCAGCAGTAACGACAGGGTCCTTGACTATGGCTACACCTTC	TRBV6-5	TRBJ1-2	TRBD1	NA
CAISELGGYLETQYF	TGTGCCATCAGTGAGCTAGGGGGCTATCTAGAGACCCAGTACTTC	TRBV10-3	TRBJ2-5	TRBD1	NA
CASSPTVGREQYF	TGTGCCAGCTCACCCACAGTGGGGCGAGAGCAGTACTTC	TRBV18	TRBJ2-7	NA	NA
CASSLLVESYEQYF	TGTGCCAGCAGCCTCCTTGTTGAGAGCTACGAGCAGTACTTC	TRBV7-9	TRBJ2-7	NA	NA
CASSPDYPNTGELFF	TGTGCCAGCAGCCCGGACTACCCGAACACCGGGGAGCTGTTTTTT	TRBV5-4	TRBJ2-2	NA	NA
CASSKPGIGTSGGLSTDTQYF	TGTGCCAGTAGTAAGCCGGGTATCGGAACTAGCGGGGGCCTAAGCACAGATACGCAGTATTTT	TRBV19	TRBJ2-3	TRBD2	NA
CASSDGAGAQTDTQYF	TGTGCCAGCAGTGACGGGGCGGGGGCCCAAACAGATACGCAGTATTTT	TRBV6-4	TRBJ2-3	NA	NA
CASSSRTGGSGNTIYF	TGTGCCAGCAGCTCTCGGACAGGGGGCTCTGGAAACACCATATATTTT	TRBV5-4	TRBJ1-3	TRBD1	NA
CASRSRPGQVNSPLHF	TGTGCCAGCCGGTCACGACCGGGACAGGTTAATTCACCCCTCCACTTT	TRBV27	TRBJ1-6	TRBD1	once
CASSQARETQYF	TGCGCCAGCAGCCAAGCGAGGGAGACCCAGTACTTC	TRBV4-1	TRBJ2-5	NA	NA
CASSQGDRVGYGYTF	TGTGCCAGCAGCCAAGGAGACAGGGTGGGCTATGGCTACACCTTC	TRBV4-2	TRBJ1-2	TRBD1	NA
CASSSIRGGTDTQYF	TGTGCCAGCAGTTCCATTCGGGGTGGCACAGATACGCAGTATTTT	TRBV27	TRBJ2-3	NA	few
CSVEQGGSGNTIYF	TGCAGCGTTGAGCAGGGGGGCTCTGGAAACACCATATATTTT	TRBV29-1	TRBJ1-3	TRBD1	NA
CASSHVSGQGFVGTRRDTQYF	TGCGCCAGCAGCCATGTTTCGGGACAGGGGTTCGTGGGGACCCGACGAGATACGCAGTATTTT	TRBV4-3	TRBJ2-3	TRBD1	NA
CASSLRPPLTGKVRTYNSPLHF	TGTGCCAGCAGTTTACGGCCCCCCCTTACAGGGAAAGTGAGAACCTATAATTCACCCCTCCACTTT	TRBV28	TRBJ1-6	NA	NA
CASSLQTNQPQHF	TGTGCCAGCAGCTTACAGACTAATCAGCCCCAGCATTTT	TRBV7-2	TRBJ1-5	NA	NA